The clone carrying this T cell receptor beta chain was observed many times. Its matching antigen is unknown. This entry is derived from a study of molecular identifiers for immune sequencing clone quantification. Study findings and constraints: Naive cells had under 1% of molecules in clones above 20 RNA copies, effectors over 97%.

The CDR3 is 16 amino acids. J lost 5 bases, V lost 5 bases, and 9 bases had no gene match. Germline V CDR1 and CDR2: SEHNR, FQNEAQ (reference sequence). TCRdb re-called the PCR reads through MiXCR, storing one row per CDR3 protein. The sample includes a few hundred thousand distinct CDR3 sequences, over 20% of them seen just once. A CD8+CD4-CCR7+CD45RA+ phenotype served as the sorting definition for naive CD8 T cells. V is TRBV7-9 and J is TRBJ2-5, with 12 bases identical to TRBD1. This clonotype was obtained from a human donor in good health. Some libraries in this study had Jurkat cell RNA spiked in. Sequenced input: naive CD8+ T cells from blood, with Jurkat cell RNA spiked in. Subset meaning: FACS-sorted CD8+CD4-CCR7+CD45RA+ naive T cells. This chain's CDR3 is CASSTGQGALEETQYF. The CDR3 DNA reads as TGTGCCAGCAGCACGGGACAGGGGGCTTTAGAGGAGACCCAGTACTTC.